This T cell receptor (beta chain) was obtained from a study of cytomegalovirus exposure and HLA in healthy donors. Study-wide points: There were some public TCRs occurring in many donors, but most TCR sequences were rare. In an earlier analysis, in some 500 donors, most V segments appeared productive either ~90% or ~30% of the time. Reportedly, TCR beta sequences accurately predicted HLA-A and HLA-B alleles in most subjects. Later work found most CMV-associated TCR beta chains apparently HLA-restricted.

Concerning this clone itself: Its antigen is not known.

J lost 5 bases, V lost 4 bases, and 4 bases had no gene match. The CDR3 contains 14 residues. The germline V gene has CDR1 SNHLY and CDR2 FYNNEI. The PCR ran on 60 Vbeta and 13 Jbeta primers. Assay: immunoSEQ multiplex PCR; the TCRdb copy retains only in-frame clones and omits some. The sample has about 150,000 clones, 70% to 80% seen once; the top ten hold roughly 7.1%. Sequencing was done on a sample of PBMCs. The TCR was taken from a man in his thirties or forties in good health and CMV-seropositive. The V call is TRBV2, the J call TRBJ2-5; the match to TRBD2 covers 10 bases. CDR3 protein: CASSAGLATETQYF. The DNA for the CDR3 is TGTGCCAGCAGTGCGGGACTAGCGACGGAGACCCAGTACTTC.